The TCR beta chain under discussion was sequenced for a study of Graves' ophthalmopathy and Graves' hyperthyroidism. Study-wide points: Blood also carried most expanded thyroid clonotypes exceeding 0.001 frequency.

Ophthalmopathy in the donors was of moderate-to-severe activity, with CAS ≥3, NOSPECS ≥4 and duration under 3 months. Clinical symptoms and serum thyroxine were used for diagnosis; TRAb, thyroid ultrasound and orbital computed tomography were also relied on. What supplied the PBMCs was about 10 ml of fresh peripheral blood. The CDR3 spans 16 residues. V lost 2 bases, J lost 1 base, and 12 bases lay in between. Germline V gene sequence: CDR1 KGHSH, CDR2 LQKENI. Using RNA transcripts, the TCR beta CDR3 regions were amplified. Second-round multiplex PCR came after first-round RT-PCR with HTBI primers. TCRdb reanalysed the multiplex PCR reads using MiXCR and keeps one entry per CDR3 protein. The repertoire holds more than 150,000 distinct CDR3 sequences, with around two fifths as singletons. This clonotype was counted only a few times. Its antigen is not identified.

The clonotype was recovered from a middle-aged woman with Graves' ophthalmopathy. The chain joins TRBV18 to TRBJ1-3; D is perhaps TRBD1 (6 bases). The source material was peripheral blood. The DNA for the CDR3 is TGTGCCAGCTCACCAACCGGGACACGGTCTGGAAACACCATATATTTT. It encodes CASSPTGTRSGNTIYF.